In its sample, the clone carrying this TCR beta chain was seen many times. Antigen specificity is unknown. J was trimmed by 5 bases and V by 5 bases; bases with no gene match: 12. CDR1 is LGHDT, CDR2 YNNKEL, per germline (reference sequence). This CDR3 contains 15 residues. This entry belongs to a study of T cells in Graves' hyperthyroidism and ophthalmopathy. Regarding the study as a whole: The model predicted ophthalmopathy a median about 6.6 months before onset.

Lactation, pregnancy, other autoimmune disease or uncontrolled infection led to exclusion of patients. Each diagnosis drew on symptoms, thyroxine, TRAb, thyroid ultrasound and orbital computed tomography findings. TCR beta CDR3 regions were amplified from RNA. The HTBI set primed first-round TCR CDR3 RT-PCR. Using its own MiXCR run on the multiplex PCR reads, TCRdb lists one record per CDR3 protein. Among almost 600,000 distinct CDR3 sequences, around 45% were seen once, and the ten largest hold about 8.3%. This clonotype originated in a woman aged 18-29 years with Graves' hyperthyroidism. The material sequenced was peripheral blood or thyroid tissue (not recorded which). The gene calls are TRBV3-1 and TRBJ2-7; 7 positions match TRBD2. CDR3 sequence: CASSAPAASGDEQYF. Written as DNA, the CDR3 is TGTGCCAGCAGCGCTCCTGCGGCTAGCGGAGACGAGCAGTACTTC.